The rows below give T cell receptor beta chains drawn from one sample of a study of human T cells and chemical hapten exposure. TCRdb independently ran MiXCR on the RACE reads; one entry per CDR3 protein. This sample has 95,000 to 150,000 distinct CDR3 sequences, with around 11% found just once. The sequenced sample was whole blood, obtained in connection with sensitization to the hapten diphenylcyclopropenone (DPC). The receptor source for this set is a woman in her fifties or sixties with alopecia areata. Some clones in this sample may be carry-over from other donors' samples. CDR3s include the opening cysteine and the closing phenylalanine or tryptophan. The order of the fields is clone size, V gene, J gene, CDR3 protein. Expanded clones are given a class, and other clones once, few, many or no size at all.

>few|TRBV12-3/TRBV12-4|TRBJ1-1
CASSSRQPQDTEAFF
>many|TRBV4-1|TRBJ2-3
CASSRIGTAPSTDTQYF
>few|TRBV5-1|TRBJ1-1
CASSLAGQGPEAFF
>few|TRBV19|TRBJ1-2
CASRAPGERSGYTF
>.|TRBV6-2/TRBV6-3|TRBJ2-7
CASMFVAGGSYEQYF
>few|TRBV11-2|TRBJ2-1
CASSDQGLAEQFF
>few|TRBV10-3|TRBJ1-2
CAIGRQSNYGYTF
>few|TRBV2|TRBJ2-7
CASSEGQGGYEQYF
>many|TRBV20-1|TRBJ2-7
CSAYSGDLSSYEQYF
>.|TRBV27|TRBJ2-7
CASQGAGRAGEQYF
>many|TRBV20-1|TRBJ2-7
CSAARQVSYEQYF
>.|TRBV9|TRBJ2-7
CASSVDRQGASEQYF
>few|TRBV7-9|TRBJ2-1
CASSLVGSEEASVSYNEQFF
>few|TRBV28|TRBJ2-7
CASSFAGLKPYEQYF
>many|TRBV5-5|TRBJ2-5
CASSFGQGFQETQYF
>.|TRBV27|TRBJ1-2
CASSSGTYGYTF
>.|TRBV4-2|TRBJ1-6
CASSQDWDRLRDSPLHF
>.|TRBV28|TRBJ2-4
CASSTAGGPGNIQYF
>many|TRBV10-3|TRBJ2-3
CAISESGADTQYF
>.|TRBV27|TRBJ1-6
CASTPLTGGYNSPLHF
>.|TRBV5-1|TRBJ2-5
CASSPGTSGGAEETQYF
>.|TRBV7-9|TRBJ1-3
CASSLATGGSLSGNTIYF
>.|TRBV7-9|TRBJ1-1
CATSGQQNTEAFF
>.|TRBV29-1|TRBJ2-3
CSVQGWPAGGFTDTQYF
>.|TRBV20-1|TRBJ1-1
CSARETYTEAFF
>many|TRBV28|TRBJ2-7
CASSLNSYEQYF
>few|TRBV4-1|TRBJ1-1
CASSQELRVITEAFF
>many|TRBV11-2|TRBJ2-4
CASSLELGGIQYF
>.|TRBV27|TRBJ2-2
CASSPQRETLTGELFF
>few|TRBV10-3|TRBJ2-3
CAIRPTGGLSTDTQYF
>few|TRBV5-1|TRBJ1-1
CASSYGAGDGTEAFF
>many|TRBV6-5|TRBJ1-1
CASSPEVMNTEAFF
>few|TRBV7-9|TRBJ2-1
CASSHPGLAGTVNEQFF
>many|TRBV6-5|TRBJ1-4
CASSYSGPNEKLFF
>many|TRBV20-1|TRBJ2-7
CSAGEVHYEQYF
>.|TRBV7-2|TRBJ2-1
CASSLRRGMTFF
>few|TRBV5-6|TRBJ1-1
CASSFGDTEAFF
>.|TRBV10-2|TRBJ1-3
CASSESDRGQEDGNTIYF
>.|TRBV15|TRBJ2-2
CATSRADTGELFF
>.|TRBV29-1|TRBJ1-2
CSVVTGDYGYTF
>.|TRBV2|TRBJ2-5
CASGQGIQETQYF
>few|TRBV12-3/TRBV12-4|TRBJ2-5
CASRSSGSEWGETQYF
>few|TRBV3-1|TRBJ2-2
CASSQMAGTGELFF
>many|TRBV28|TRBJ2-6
CASRLSKANVLTF
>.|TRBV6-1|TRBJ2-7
CASSELGATPGQYF
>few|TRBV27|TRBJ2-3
CASSADRGLTDTQYF
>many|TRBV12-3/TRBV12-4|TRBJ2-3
CASSPLWRLGTDTQYF
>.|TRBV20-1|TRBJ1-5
CSAAKPPQGLGNQPQHF
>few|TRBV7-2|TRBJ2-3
CASSFGRADTQYF
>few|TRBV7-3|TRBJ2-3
CASSYMGVGTDTQYF
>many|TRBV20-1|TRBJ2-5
CSVSLGQSPGTQYF
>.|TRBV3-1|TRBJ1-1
CASSGVGKNTEAFF
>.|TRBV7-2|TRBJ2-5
CASSDGTWGTQYF
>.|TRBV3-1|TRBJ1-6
CASSHRSESPLHF
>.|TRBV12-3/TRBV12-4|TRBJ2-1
CASSRAGGFNEQFF